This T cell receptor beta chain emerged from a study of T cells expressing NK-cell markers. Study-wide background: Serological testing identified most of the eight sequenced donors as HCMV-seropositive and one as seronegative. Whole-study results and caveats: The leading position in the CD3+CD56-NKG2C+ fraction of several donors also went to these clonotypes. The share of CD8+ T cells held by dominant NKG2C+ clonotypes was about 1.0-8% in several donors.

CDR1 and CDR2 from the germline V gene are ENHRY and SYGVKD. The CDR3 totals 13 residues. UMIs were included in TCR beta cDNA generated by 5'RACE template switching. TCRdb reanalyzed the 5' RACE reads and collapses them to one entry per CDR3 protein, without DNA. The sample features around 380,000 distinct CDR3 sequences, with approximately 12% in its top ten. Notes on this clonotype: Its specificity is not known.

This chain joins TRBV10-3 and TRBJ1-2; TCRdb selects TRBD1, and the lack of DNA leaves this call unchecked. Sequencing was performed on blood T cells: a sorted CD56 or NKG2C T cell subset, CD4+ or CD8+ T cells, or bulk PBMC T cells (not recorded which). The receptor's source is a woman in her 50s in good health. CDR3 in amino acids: CAITSGQGYGYTF.